The clone carrying this T cell receptor (beta chain) was counted between two and nine times. What it binds is unknown. Following extraction, RNA underwent reverse transcription to cDNA, which served as the sequencing template. The method was immunoSEQ multiplex PCR; TCRdb's version includes in-frame clones alone and lacks a portion of them. The sample contains about 91,000 clones, under 45% of which appear only once. This specimen belongs to a study of CD8+ T cells in alopecia areata. Study-wide context: Treated individuals took tofacitinib by mouth, 5 to 10 mg twice daily. Study-wide points: Scalp data also include sequences from resident alphabeta T cells of normal skin.

CDR3 length: 15 residues. V lost 8 bases and J 6 bases, leaving 19 bases between the germline ends. Germline values: CDR1 MDHEN, CDR2 SYDVKM. The origin of this receptor is a human donor with alopecia areata. V and J are TRBV28 and TRBJ2-2; TRBD1 might be the D (6 bases). Source material: CD4+ T cells sorted from blood. The CDR3 coding sequence is TGTGCCAGCTCCTTCCGACAGGTTCTCTCCGGGGAGCTGTTTTTT. Protein: CASSFRQVLSGELFF.